This TCR beta chain came from a study of OX40 agonist ivuxolimab in advanced cancers. Across the whole study: Three partial responders included one hepatocellular carcinoma patient and two cutaneous melanoma patients. Overall study results and limits: Blood T cells, both CD4+ and CD8+, expanded clonally by week 6 at 0.1 to 3.0 mg/kg.

TCRdb keeps only in-frame clones here, not all; method: immunoSEQ multiplex PCR. In the table there are 60,000 to 85,000 clones, 87% of which are singletons. Per germline, CDR1 MNHEY and CDR2 SMNVEV (reference sequence). V lost 9 bases, J lost 3 bases, and 13 bases lay in between. The CDR3 loop spans 13 amino acids. Details on this clone: The antigen is unknown.

The source is an adult with an advanced solid tumor such as melanoma, head and neck, liver or kidney cancer. This chain uses TRBV27 with TRBJ2-3; maybe TRBD1 (6 bases). Sequences were derived from CD4+ or CD8+ T cells sorted from blood, sampled in a trial of the OX40 agonist ivuxolimab. The CDR3 spells CASRIQGTDTQYF. The DNA of the CDR3 is TGTGCCAGTAGAATACAGGGAACAGATACGCAGTATTTT.